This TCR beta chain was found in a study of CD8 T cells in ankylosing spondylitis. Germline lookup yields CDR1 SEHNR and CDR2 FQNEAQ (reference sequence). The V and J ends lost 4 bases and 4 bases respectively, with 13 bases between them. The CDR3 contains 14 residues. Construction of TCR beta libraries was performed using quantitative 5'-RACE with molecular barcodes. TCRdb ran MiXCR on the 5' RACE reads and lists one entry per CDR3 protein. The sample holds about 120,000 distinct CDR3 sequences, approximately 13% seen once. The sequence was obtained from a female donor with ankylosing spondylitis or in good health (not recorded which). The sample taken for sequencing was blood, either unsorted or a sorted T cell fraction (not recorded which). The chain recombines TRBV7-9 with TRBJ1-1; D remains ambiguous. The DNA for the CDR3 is TGTGCCAGCAGCTCCGACCGACCGAGCACTGAAGCTTTCTTT. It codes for CASSSDRPSTEAFF. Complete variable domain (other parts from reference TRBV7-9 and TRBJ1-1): DTGVSQNPRHKITKRGQNVTFRCDPISEHNRLYWYRQTLGQGPEFLTYFQNEAQLEKSRLLSDRFSAERPKGSFSTLEIQRTEQGDSAMYLCASSSDRPSTEAFFGQGTRLTVV.